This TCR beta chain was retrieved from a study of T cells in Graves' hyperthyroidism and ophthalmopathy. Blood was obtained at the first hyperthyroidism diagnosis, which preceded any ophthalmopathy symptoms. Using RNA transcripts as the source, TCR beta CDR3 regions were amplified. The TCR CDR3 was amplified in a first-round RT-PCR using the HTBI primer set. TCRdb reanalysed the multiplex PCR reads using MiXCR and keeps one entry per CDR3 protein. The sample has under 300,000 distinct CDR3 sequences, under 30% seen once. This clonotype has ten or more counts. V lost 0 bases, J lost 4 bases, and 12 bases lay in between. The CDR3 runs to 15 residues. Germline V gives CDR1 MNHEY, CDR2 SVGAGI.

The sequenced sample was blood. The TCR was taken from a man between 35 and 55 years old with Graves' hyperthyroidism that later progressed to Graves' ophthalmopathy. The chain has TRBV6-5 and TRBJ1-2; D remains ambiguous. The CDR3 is CASSYSTNRPYGYTF. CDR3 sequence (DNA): TGTGCCAGCAGTTACTCGACGAATAGACCCTATGGCTACACCTTC.